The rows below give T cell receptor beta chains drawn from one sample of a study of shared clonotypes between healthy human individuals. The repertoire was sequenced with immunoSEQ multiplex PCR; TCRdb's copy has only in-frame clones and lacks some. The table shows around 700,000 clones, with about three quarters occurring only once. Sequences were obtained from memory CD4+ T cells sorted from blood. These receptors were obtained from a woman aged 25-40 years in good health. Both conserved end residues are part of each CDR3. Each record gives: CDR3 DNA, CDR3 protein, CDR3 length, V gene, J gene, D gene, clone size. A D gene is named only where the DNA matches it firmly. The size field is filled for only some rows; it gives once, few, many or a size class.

TGCGCCAGCAGGGCACCGGGACAGGCGTCCGAAAAACTGTTTTTT,CASRAPGQASEKLFF,15,TRBV4-1,TRBJ1-4,TRBD1,.
TGTGCCAGCAACCCGAGGACAGGAGTTTCTGGGGCCAACGTCCTGACTTTC,CASNPRTGVSGANVLTF,17,TRBV7-3,TRBJ2-6,TRBD1,.
TGTGCCAGCAGCTTGCCCCGGAAGTCCGGGGGCGCGGAAGCTTTCTTT,CASSLPRKSGGAEAFF,16,TRBV5-4,TRBJ1-1,.,.
TGTGCCATCAGTGACGGGGGGAGGGTTGAGCAGTTCTTC,CAISDGGRVEQFF,13,TRBV10-3,TRBJ2-1,TRBD2,.
TGTGCCAGCACCACTGGGGTTTCCTACGAGCAGTACTTC,CASTTGVSYEQYF,13,TRBV19,TRBJ2-7,.,.
TGTGCCAGTAGCCCGACTAGCGTACACTCCTACAATGAGCAGTTCTTC,CASSPTSVHSYNEQFF,16,TRBV19,TRBJ2-1,TRBD2,.
TGTGCCAGCAGCGCCGAGGTAACTAGCTACGAGCAGTACTTC,CASSAEVTSYEQYF,14,TRBV4-2,TRBJ2-7,.,.
TGCGCCAGCAGCCAGGACTACAGGGTTGCCTATGGCTACACCTTC,CASSQDYRVAYGYTF,15,TRBV4-1,TRBJ1-2,.,.
TGCGCCAGCAGCTTGGGGGCAGATACGCAGTATTTT,CASSLGADTQYF,12,TRBV5-1,TRBJ2-3,.,few
TGTGCCAGCAGTTTCATGAGGGCCACTGAAGCTTTCTTT,CASSFMRATEAFF,13,TRBV6-6,TRBJ1-1,.,.
TGTGCCAGCAGTCGCAGGACAGGGGGCGCCTTTCCCTACGAGCAGTACTTC,CASSRRTGGAFPYEQYF,17,TRBV27,TRBJ2-7,TRBD1,many
TGCGCCAGCAGAGAGGGGATTGGTCTCGCTGAAGCTTTCTTT,CASREGIGLAEAFF,14,TRBV10-2,TRBJ1-1,.,.
TGCGCCAGCAGCTTGGGCAGGGTCACCTACGAGCAGTACTTC,CASSLGRVTYEQYF,14,TRBV5-1,TRBJ2-7,.,once
TGTGCCAGCTCACCAGACAGCACTAACTATGGCTACACCTTC,CASSPDSTNYGYTF,14,TRBV18,TRBJ1-2,.,.